The clone carrying this TCR beta chain was found a few times. Its specificity is not known. The record originates from a study of beta chain features in type 1 diabetes. Study-wide results and limits: Sequencing from cDNA could over-represent high-TCR-expressing cells. Short templates might get an advantage during PCR, and this would be equal in patients and controls. Fewer junction insertions and more nucleotide deletions appeared in type 1 diabetes patients. Moderate but significant shortening of TCRB CDR3s was recorded in all four CD4+ subsets from Type 1 diabetes patients.

Germline lookup yields CDR1 MDHEN and CDR2 SYDVKM. V was clipped by 3 bases and J by 0 bases, with 4 bases between them. The CDR3 is made up of 13 amino acids. The entirety of the isolated RNA underwent reverse transcription, so expressed TCRB transcripts were sequenced. Repertoires were generated with immunoSEQ multiplex PCR, while TCRdb's copy carries only in-frame clones and drops some. This table holds approximately 170,000 clones, roughly 65% found once. CD4+ naive, central memory, regulatory and stem cell-like memory cells were sorted via CD45RO/CCR7/CD25/CD127/CD95/CD27. The chain carries TRBV28 and TRBJ2-3; D gene uncertain. The TCR was taken from a man under 40 with type 1 diabetes. Sequenced input: naive CD4+ T cells from blood. DNA for the CDR3: TGTGCCAGCAGTTTCGACAGCACAGATACGCAGTATTTT. Translating gives CASSFDSTDTQYF.